This T cell receptor (beta chain) was identified during a study of somatic mutations in cytotoxic T cells in rheumatoid arthritis. Original handling: Large patient CD8+ clones, those above 1%, rarely matched published virus-specific TCRB sequences. Assay used: immunoSEQ multiplex PCR; TCRdb lists only in-frame clones, some missing. The DNA gave D and trimming, while V, J and clone size come from that table. The table includes 7,000 to 9,500 clones, about 80% detected once. V lost 0 bases to trimming and J lost 2 bases, with 12 bases between them. This CDR3 comprises 16 residues. The V gene's germline CDR1 is SGHAT and CDR2 FQNNGV.

Sequenced input: CD8+ T cells sorted from blood. This chain connects TRBV11-2 to TRBJ2-3; D possibly corresponds to TRBD2 (6 bases). The sequence was obtained from an adult with rheumatoid arthritis. The CDR3 nucleotides are TGTGCCAGCAGCTTAGAGGGGCGGGGACTCACAGATACGCAGTATTTT. Its translation: CASSLEGRGLTDTQYF.